The following is a T cell receptor (beta chain) sequence with its context. Its cognate antigen is unknown. Repertoires were generated with immunoSEQ multiplex PCR, while TCRdb's copy carries only in-frame clones and drops some. The sample carries hundreds of thousands of clones, around 93% recorded once. The CDR3 length is 15 residues. CDR1 is SQVTM, CDR2 ANQGSEA, per germline. V lost 3 bases to trimming and J lost 5 bases; unmatched junction nucleotides: 6. CD45RO-negative cells were positively selected for CCR7, leaving out terminally differentiated effector memory CD45RA+ cells. The sample comes from a study of shared clonotypes between healthy human individuals. Study observations and caveats: Sorted-subset sequencing was shown by rarefaction to be incomplete despite large depth.

The chain employs TRBV29-1 and TRBJ2-5, with 13 nucleotides matching TRBD2. Sequenced material: naive CD8+ T cells sorted from blood. The receptor was isolated from a man aged 30 to 45 in good health. The CDR3 nucleotides are TGCAGCGTTGATGGACTAGCGGGAGACGTTGAGACCCAGTACTTC. This sequence encodes CSVDGLAGDVETQYF.